A single sample is the source of the 18 T cell receptor beta chains below, sequenced in a study of T cells in Graves' hyperthyroidism and ophthalmopathy (dated by TCRdb to 2018 to 2020). The library was generated by multiplex PCR. The instrument given in TCRdb is Illumina HiSeq 2000. Amplification of TCR beta CDR3 regions was carried out from RNA transcripts. The first round of RT-PCR for the TCR CDR3 was performed with the HTBI primer set and the Qiagen OneStep RT-PCR kit. TCRdb cleaned the public reads at Q25 with fastp, built clones with MiXCR and kept in-frame beta chains. Identical CDR3 protein sequences are pooled into one entry, listed with their most common genes and DNA. This sample lists hundreds of thousands of distinct CDR3 sequences; roughly 15% were detected once. The ten largest clonotypes hold about 3.9% of the sample. Sequencing was carried out using blood. All receptors come from a woman between 35 and 50 years old with Graves' ophthalmopathy.

The V and J genes are TRBV25-1 and TRBJ2-7, with 7 bases that match TRBD1. V gave up 8 bases and J gave up 12 bases; unmatched junction bases: 19. CDR1 and CDR2 from the germline V gene are MGHDK and SYGVNS. CDR3 size: 14 residues. CDR3 nucleotide sequence: TGTGCCAGCCATCCGACAGGGACCTCGGTCCCACGGTACTTC. Residues: CASHPTGTSVPRYF.

This chain links TRBV6-2 or TRBV6-3 with TRBJ1-3, with D tentatively TRBD1 (6 bases). Germline V gene sequence: CDR1 MNHEY, CDR2 SVGEGT. The CDR3 contains 18 residues. Trimming stripped 2 bases from V and 1 base from J, with 18 bases between. CDR3 in amino acids: CASSYPSTGPASGNTIYF. In DNA form, the CDR3 reads TGTGCCAGCAGTTACCCCTCGACAGGACCTGCTTCTGGAAACACCATATATTTT.

This clonotype was found many times. This chain joins TRBV7-9 and TRBJ2-5; D is unclear. The CDR3 has 15 residues. V lost 5 bases to trimming and J lost 2 bases, with 15 bases between them. The germline V gene encodes CDR1 SEHNR and CDR2 FQNEAQ (reference sequence). CDR3 nucleotide sequence: TGTGCCAGCAGCCTCCAATCGCTGGGGCAAGAGACCCAGTACTTC. Translated: CASSLQSLGQETQYF.

The gene calls are TRBV7-8 and TRBJ1-5, with no clear D. Germline lookup yields CDR1 SGHVS and CDR2 FQNEAQ. The CDR3 extends over 15 amino acids. The V end was cut by 2 bases, the J end by 1 base, with 9 bases between. For the CDR3, the DNA is TGTGCCAGCAGCTTACCTCCCCGAAGCAATCAGCCCCAGCATTTT. Encoded protein: CASSLPPRSNQPQHF. Variable domain in full (rest from reference TRBV7-8 and TRBJ1-5): GAGVSQSPRYKVAKRGQDVALRCDPISGHVSLFWYQQALGQGPEFLTYFQNEAQLDKSGLPSDRFFAERPEGSVSTLKIQRTQQEDSAVYLCASSLPPRSNQPQHFGDGTRLSIL.

This clonotype was seen only a few times. V is TRBV7-2 and J is TRBJ1-2, with TRBD1 identical over 11 bases. CDR3 length equals 15 residues. Germline V CDR1 and CDR2: SGHTA, FQGNSA. Trimming took 5 bases from V and 6 from J; bases not matched to a gene: 8. The CDR3 DNA reads TGTGCCAGCAGCGCGGACAGGGGGCGAGTAGATGGCTACACCTTC. It encodes CASSADRGRVDGYTF.

Many counts were recorded for this clonotype. The chain couples TRBV6-5 to TRBJ2-7; 8 positions match TRBD1. Germline V gene data show CDR1 as MNHEY and CDR2 as SVGAGI. Losses at the gene ends were 7 bases for V and 0 bases for J; bases not matched to a gene: 2. The CDR3 consists of 13 residues. The CDR3 region is CASTDRGSYEQYF. CDR3 in DNA: TGTGCCAGCACAGACAGGGGCTCCTACGAGCAGTACTTC.

This clonotype occurred many times. CDR3 sequence (DNA): TGCGCCAGCAGCGAGCCCGGGACAGAGCAGTACTTC. Residues: CASSEPGTEQYF. The chain couples TRBV5-1 to TRBJ2-7; TRBD1 might be the D (6 bases). V lost 4 bases and J lost 7, with 12 bases in between. The CDR3 length is 12 residues. CDR1 is SGHRS, CDR2 YFSETQ, per germline.

Details on this clonotype: This could be a read error, since a much larger clone is one nucleotide away. The V gene is TRBV6-5, the J gene TRBJ2-4; D tentatively reads TRBD1 or TRBD2 (6 bases each). From germline, CDR1 is MNHEY and CDR2 SVGAGI. Trimming pared 2 bases from V and 0 bases from J, leaving 8 bases between. There are 15 residues in the CDR3. The CDR3 coding sequence is TGTGCCAGCAGTTACGGGGGGCTAGCCAAAAACATTCAGTACTTC. Its translation is CASSYGGLAKNIQYF.

This clonotype appeared many times. This chain connects TRBV6-8 to TRBJ2-2; 8 positions match TRBD1. The germline V gene encodes CDR1 MNHGY and CDR2 SAAAGT. The length of the CDR3 is 16 residues. Germline trimming cut 5 bases from V and 3 bases from J; bases unmatched to any gene: 8. The CDR3 loop is CASSTQGASDTGELFF. The CDR3 DNA follows: TGTGCCAGCAGTACTCAGGGGGCTAGTGACACCGGGGAGCTGTTTTTT.

This sequence joins TRBV24-1 and TRBJ2-7; 8 bases agree with TRBD2. V trimming: 0 bases; J trimming: 2 bases; junction bases outside the gene matches: 8. The CDR3 consists of 17 residues. Germline assignment: CDR1 KGHDR and CDR2 SFDVKD. Written as DNA, the CDR3 is TGTGCCACCAGTGATTTGCGTACTAGCGGAGGACCCTACGAGCAGTACTTC. It yields the protein CATSDLRTSGGPYEQYF.

In its sample, this clonotype was seen a few times. The V gene is TRBV20-1, the J gene TRBJ2-2; 10 bases line up with TRBD2. There are 17 residues in the CDR3. Germline CDR1 reads DFQATT; CDR2 reads SNEGSKA (reference sequence). V shed 6 bases and J 4 bases; nucleotides not matched to a gene: 14. The CDR3 spells CSANRGTSAPGTGELFF. In DNA, the CDR3 is TGCAGTGCCAACAGGGGGACTAGCGCCCCGGGCACCGGGGAGCTGTTTTTT.

The table lists this clonotype with a few counts. This rearrangement joins TRBV30 to TRBJ2-7; possible D gene TRBD2, 5 bases. The CDR3 sequence is 15 residues long. V shed 2 bases and J shed 0 bases, with 14 bases lying between them. From germline, CDR1 is GTSNPN and CDR2 SVGIG (reference sequence). The CDR3 sequence: CAWSPPGDFSYEQYF. As DNA, the CDR3 is TGTGCCTGGAGTCCCCCCGGGGATTTCTCCTACGAGCAGTACTTC.

Regarding this clonotype: A much larger clone differs from this one at a single base, so this may be a read error. V is TRBV29-1 and J is TRBJ2-6; TRBD1 aligns across 8 bases. The CDR3 consists of 16 residues. V dropped 1 base and J dropped 3; count of bases not matched to a gene: 5. The germline gives CDR1 SQVTM, CDR2 ANQGSEA. The CDR3 loop reads CSVEVQGALGANVLTF. The CDR3 DNA reads as TGCAGCGTTGAAGTCCAGGGGGCGCTTGGGGCCAACGTCCTGACTTTC.

This clonotype was seen many times. CDR3 in amino acids: CASSAPGQGSGELFF. The DNA for the CDR3 is TGTGCCAGCAGCGCCCCGGGGCAGGGCAGCGGGGAGCTGTTTTTT. The chain has TRBV12-3 or TRBV12-4 and TRBJ2-2; D tentatively fits TRBD1 or TRBD2 (5 bases each). The ends were cut back, 6 bases at V and 7 bases at J, with 18 bases in the middle. The CDR3 length is 15 residues.

This clonotype was seen many times. The chain uses TRBV24-1 and TRBJ2-5; 7 nucleotides match TRBD2. Germline trimming cut 2 bases from V and 5 bases from J; bases unmatched to any gene: 4. Germline assignment: CDR1 KGHDR and CDR2 SFDVKD. This CDR3 has 14 amino acids. CDR3 nucleotides: TGTGCCACCAGTGATTCGACTAGCAGGGAGACCCAGTACTTC. It translates to CATSDSTSRETQYF.

The sample holds many counts of this clonotype. CDR3 in amino acids: CSAIGPHTDTQYF. CDR3 DNA: TGCAGTGCTATAGGACCACACACAGATACGCAGTATTTT. This chain connects TRBV20-1 to TRBJ2-3; D gene uncertain. CDR1 is DFQATT and CDR2 is SNEGSKA in the germline V gene (reference sequence). V was cut by 4 bases and J by 2 bases, with 10 bases left in between. The CDR3 contains 13 residues.

The chain couples TRBV20-1 to TRBJ2-7, with 9 nucleotides matching TRBD2. The V gene end was trimmed by 0 bases and the J gene end by 3 bases; junction bases not matched to a gene: 6. This CDR3 is built from 15 residues. From germline, CDR1 is DFQATT and CDR2 SNEGSKA (reference sequence). CDR3 sequence reads: CSAREMAGGIYEQYF. The CDR3 DNA is TGCAGTGCTAGAGAAATGGCGGGAGGGATCTACGAGCAGTACTTC.

This clonotype has at least ten counts. The V call is TRBV5-1, the J call TRBJ2-7; D might be TRBD2 (6 bases). CDR1 is SGHRS, CDR2 YFSETQ, per germline. This CDR3 spans 15 amino acids. The V end was cut by 4 bases, the J end by 0 bases, with 14 bases between. CDR3 loop: CASSPTSSSSYEQYF. For the CDR3, the DNA is TGCGCCAGCAGCCCTACTAGCTCTAGCTCCTACGAGCAGTACTTC.